This entry concerns a single TCR beta chain. CDR1 and CDR2 (germline): SGHRS, YFSETQ. The CDR3 runs 15 residues. The record originates from a study of T cells expressing NK-cell markers. Study summary: Repertoire data for TCR beta were derived from sorted T cells (CD3+CD56+NKG2C+, CD3+CD56+NKG2C- and CD3+CD56-NKG2C+). Sequencing covered eight donors, seven HCMV-seropositive and one seronegative.

With UMIs, 5'RACE template switching was used to make TCR beta cDNA. TCRdb processed the 5' RACE reads again and assigns one entry to each CDR3 protein, with no DNA. In total, the table holds roughly 450,000 distinct CDR3 sequences. This TCR came from a woman aged 50 to 65 in good health. The sequenced sample consisted of blood T cells: a sorted CD56 or NKG2C T cell subset, CD4+ or CD8+ T cells, or bulk PBMC T cells (not recorded which). This chain links TRBV5-1 with TRBJ2-7. CDR3 loop: CASSRGPTDSYEQYF. Combining the CDR3 with reference TRBV5-1 and TRBJ2-7 gives the whole variable domain KAGVTQTPRYLIKTRGQQVTLSCSPISGHRSVSWYQQTPGQGLQFLFEYFSETQRNKGNFPGRFSGRQFSNSRSEMNVSTLELGDSALYLCASSRGPTDSYEQYFGPGTRLTVT.